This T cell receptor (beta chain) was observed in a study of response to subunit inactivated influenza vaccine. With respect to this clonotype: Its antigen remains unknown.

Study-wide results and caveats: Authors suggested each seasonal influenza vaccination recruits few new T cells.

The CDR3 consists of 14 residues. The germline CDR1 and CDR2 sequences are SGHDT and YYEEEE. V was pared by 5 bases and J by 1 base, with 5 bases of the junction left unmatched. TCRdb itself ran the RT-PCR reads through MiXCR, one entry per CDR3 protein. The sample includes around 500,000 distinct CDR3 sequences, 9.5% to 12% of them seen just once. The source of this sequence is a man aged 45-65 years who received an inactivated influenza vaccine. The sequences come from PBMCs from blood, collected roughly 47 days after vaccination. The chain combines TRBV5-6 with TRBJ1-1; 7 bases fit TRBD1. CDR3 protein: CASSTGTENTEAFF. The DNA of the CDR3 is TGTGCCAGCAGTACCGGGACAGAGAACACTGAAGCTTTCTTT.